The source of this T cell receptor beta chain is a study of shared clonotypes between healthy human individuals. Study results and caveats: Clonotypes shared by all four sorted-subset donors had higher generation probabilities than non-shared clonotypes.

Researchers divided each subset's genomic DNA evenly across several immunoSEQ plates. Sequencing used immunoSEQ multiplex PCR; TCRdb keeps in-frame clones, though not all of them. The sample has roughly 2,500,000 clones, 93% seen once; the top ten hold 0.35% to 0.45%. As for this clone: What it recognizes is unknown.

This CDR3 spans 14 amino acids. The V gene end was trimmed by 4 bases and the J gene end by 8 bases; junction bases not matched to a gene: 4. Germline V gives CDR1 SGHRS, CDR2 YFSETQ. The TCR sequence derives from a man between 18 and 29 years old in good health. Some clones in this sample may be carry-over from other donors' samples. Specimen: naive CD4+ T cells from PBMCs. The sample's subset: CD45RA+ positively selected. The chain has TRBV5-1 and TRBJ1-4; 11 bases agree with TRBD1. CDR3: CASSMGQGDEKLFF. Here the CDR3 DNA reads TGCGCCAGCAGCATGGGACAGGGGGACGAAAAACTGTTTTTT.